The 27 T cell receptor beta chains given below trace back to one sample, sequenced in a study of cytomegalovirus exposure and HLA in healthy donors (dated 2017 in TCRdb). Libraries were made using the immunoSEQ multiplex PCR assay. For the multiplex PCR, a mixture combining 60 forward primers for TCR Vbeta segments and 13 reverse primers for TCR Jbeta segments was used. TCRdb took over this immuneACCESS table, retaining in-frame rearrangements with V and J assigned. Such tables are incomplete; in checked studies, under half of the missing clones stem from an unresolved V gene, and the remainder is unexplained. This sample lists roughly 160,000 clones; roughly 82% were detected once. The top ten constitute roughly 10% of the sample. The material sequenced was PBMCs. The receptor source for this set is a man aged 45 to 65 in good health and CMV-seropositive.

In regard to this clone: One junction end disagrees with the germline gene, perhaps due to a read error. The chain is built from TRBV5-1 and TRBJ2-6; D is possibly TRBD2 (6 bases). Germline-derived CDR1 and CDR2 are SGHRS and YFSETQ. CDR3 size: 14 residues. The CDR3 protein is CASSGGSGANGLTF. CDR3 nucleotide sequence: TGCGCCAGCAGTGGGGGGTCTGGGGCCAACGGCCTGACTTTC.

The CDR3 DNA is TGCGCCAGCAGCCAAGATTTAGACAAGTACAATGAGCAGTTCTTC. This gives the protein CASSQDLDKYNEQFF. This sequence joins TRBV4-1 and TRBJ2-1; D not resolved. The CDR3 totals 15 residues. V was pared by 0 bases and J by 4 bases, with 10 bases between. Germline V CDR1 and CDR2: MGHRA, YSYEKL.

V gene TRBV28 combines with J gene TRBJ2-2; 12 nucleotides match TRBD2. With 4 bases clipped from V and 2 bases from J, the junction kept 2 bases outside the gene matches. This CDR3 comprises 16 residues. Germline assignment: CDR1 MDHEN and CDR2 SYDVKM. CDR3 residues: CASSSTSGSNTGELFF. The DNA for the CDR3 is TGTGCCAGCAGTTCGACTAGCGGGAGCAACACCGGGGAGCTGTTTTTT.

This rearrangement joins TRBV6-1 to TRBJ1-1, with D possibly being TRBD1 (6 bases). The V gene's germline CDR1 is MNHNS and CDR2 SASEGT. Trimming cost V 4 bases and J 3 bases, with 21 bases left between them. The CDR3 consists of 17 residues. The CDR3 DNA reads as TGTGCCAGCAGTGGTACCGGGACAAGAGGGATGGACACTGAAGCTTTCTTT. Protein sequence: CASSGTGTRGMDTEAFF.

This chain uses TRBV7-2 with TRBJ1-3; D call uncertain. V gave up 6 bases and J gave up 1 base, with 13 bases separating them. Germline lookup yields CDR1 SGHTA and CDR2 FQGNSA. The CDR3 extends over 15 amino acids. The chain's CDR3 is CASSPATQSGNTIYF. CDR3 DNA sequence: TGTGCCAGCAGTCCTGCCACACAGTCTGGAAACACCATATATTTT.

This clone came up a few times. V and J are TRBV30 and TRBJ2-5, with 12 bases identical to TRBD2. CDR1 GTSNPN and CDR2 SVGIG come from the germline V gene (reference sequence). This CDR3 region has 14 residues. Trimming removed 2 bases from V and 10 bases from J; junction bases left unmatched: 8. The CDR3, as DNA: TGTGCCTGGAGTTCCTGGACTAGCGGGGTCGGCCAGTACTTC. Its protein is CAWSSWTSGVGQYF.

This clone was counted once. Here the CDR3 reads CASSLSTPEKLFF. As DNA, the CDR3 is TGTGCCAGCAGCTTATCGACACCGGAAAAACTGTTTTTT. This chain links TRBV7-9 with TRBJ1-4, with unresolved D. With 2 bases removed from V and 8 bases from J, the gap between germline ends came to 9 bases. The CDR3 is 13 residues long. CDR1 SEHNR and CDR2 FQNEAQ come from the germline V gene (reference sequence).

The chain employs TRBV25-1 and TRBJ2-1; 11 positions match TRBD2. CDR1 and CDR2 (germline): MGHDK, SYGVNS. The CDR3 loop spans 16 amino acids. V trimming: 8 bases; J trimming: 1 base; junction bases outside the gene matches: 7. The CDR3 region has the DNA TGTGCCAGCCTAGGTAGCGGGAGGGCTTCCTACAATGAGCAGTTCTTC. This sequence encodes CASLGSGRASYNEQFF.

Worth noting for this clone: Other nucleotide sequences from this sample produce the same CDR3. This chain's CDR3 is CASSLGGSSYNEQFF. The DNA for the CDR3 is TGCGCCAGCAGCTTGGGTGGGAGTTCCTACAATGAGCAGTTCTTC. The chain carries TRBV5-1 and TRBJ2-1, with D tentatively TRBD2 (5 bases). Germline V CDR1 and CDR2: SGHRS, YFSETQ. The V gene lost 0 bases and the J gene lost 1 base, with 8 bases spanning the gap. The CDR3 runs to 15 residues.

This clone was counted a few times. The CDR3 DNA sequence: TGTGCCATCAGTGAGAACAGCCCCGGGGACAGTACCCAGCATTTT. Protein sequence: CAISENSPGDSTQHF. V and J are TRBV10-3 and TRBJ1-5; 7 bases are shared with TRBD1. CDR3 size: 15 residues. Germline CDR1 and CDR2: ENHRY and SYGVKD. Germline trimming cut 2 bases from V and 11 bases from J; bases unmatched to any gene: 12.

This chain joins TRBV5-1 and TRBJ2-5; possibly TRBD1 for D (6 bases). CDR3 size: 15 residues. CDR1 SGHRS and CDR2 YFSETQ come from the germline V gene. Trimming removed 2 bases at V and 2 bases at J, with 13 bases between. The CDR3 loop is CASSLQTGLQETQYF. The CDR3 DNA follows: TGCGCCAGCAGCTTACAAACAGGGTTGCAAGAGACCCAGTACTTC.

This clone showed up just a few times. The chain uses TRBV6-5 and TRBJ2-1; the match to TRBD2 covers 13 bases. The CDR3 is 15 amino acids. Germline CDR1 is MNHEY and CDR2 is SVGAGI. The V and J ends lost 2 bases and 8 bases, in that order; junction bases with no gene match: 3. In DNA form, the CDR3 reads TGTGCCAGCAGTTACGGGACTAGCGGGGCAGATGAGCAGTTCTTC. Amino acid sequence: CASSYGTSGADEQFF.

This clone was seen a handful of times. The chain couples TRBV28 to TRBJ1-1, with D maybe TRBD1 (5 bases). CDR3 length equals 14 residues. Trimming left V 5 bases short and J 0 bases short, with 10 bases between. Germline-derived CDR1 and CDR2 are MDHEN and SYDVKM. The CDR3 is CASSLGLLNTEAFF. CDR3 sequence (DNA): TGTGCCAGCAGTCTGGGACTATTGAACACTGAAGCTTTCTTT. The variable domain in full, completed from reference TRBV28 and TRBJ1-1, reads DVKVTQSSRYLVKRTGEKVFLECVQDMDHENMFWYRQDPGLGLRLIYFSYDVKMKEKGDIPEGYSVSREKKERFSLILESASTNQTSMYLCASSLGLLNTEAFFGQGTRLTVV.

The chain uses TRBV28 and TRBJ1-2, with D possibly TRBD1 on 5 matching bases. The V end lost 3 bases, the J end lost 13 bases, and 12 bases lay between the germline ends. Germline CDR1 MDHEN, CDR2 SYDVKM. The CDR3 contains 11 residues. This chain's CDR3 is CASSLGLGLTF. For the CDR3, the DNA is TGTGCCAGCAGTTTGGGACTGGGTCTCACCTTC.

This chain connects TRBV7-2 to TRBJ2-5; TRBD2 aligns across 10 bases. The CDR3 sequence is 17 residues long. V lost 5 bases, J lost 1 base, and 10 bases stayed unmatched. Germline V CDR1 and CDR2: SGHTA, FQGNSA. Written as DNA, the CDR3 is TGTGCCAGCAGCCCATACGCTAGCGGGAGAACCCAAGAGACCCAGTACTTC. This encodes CASSPYASGRTQETQYF.

This rearrangement joins TRBV5-1 to TRBJ1-1, with no clear D. Germline-derived CDR1 and CDR2 are SGHRS and YFSETQ. The CDR3 spans 16 residues. V lost 1 base and J lost 4, with 17 bases in between. Written as DNA, the CDR3 is TGCGCCAGCAGCTTGTTAGTTCGGGAGCGGAGCACTGAAGCTTTCTTT. Translated: CASSLLVRERSTEAFF.

The chain couples TRBV28 to TRBJ2-7; 8 bases match TRBD2. The germline gives CDR1 MDHEN, CDR2 SYDVKM. J gave up 0 bases and V 5 bases, and 9 bases lay outside the gene matches. The CDR3 is 16 residues long. CDR3 coding DNA: TGTGCCAGCAGTGGCCTTCGCGGGAGGAACTCCTACGAGCAGTACTTC. It is translated as CASSGLRGRNSYEQYF.

V is TRBV7-9 and J is TRBJ2-3, with 8 bases identical to TRBD1. The CDR3 loop spans 14 amino acids. V gave up 4 bases and J gave up 3 bases; unmatched junction bases: 3. Germline CDR1 is SEHNR and CDR2 is FQNEAQ (reference sequence). CDR3 in amino acids: CASSSGQGTDTQYF. CDR3 nucleotide sequence: TGTGCCAGCAGCTCCGGACAGGGTACAGATACGCAGTATTTT.

This chain links TRBV7-8 with TRBJ1-2; 7 bases are shared with TRBD1. CDR1 is SGHVS and CDR2 is FQNEAQ in the germline V gene. J gave up 6 bases and V 4 bases, and 8 bases lay outside the gene matches. The CDR3 covers 14 residues. CDR3 sequence reads: CASSWEKTGHGYTF. CDR3 bases: TGTGCCAGCAGCTGGGAGAAGACAGGGCATGGCTACACCTTC.

This clone was found once. The chain combines TRBV10-3 with TRBJ1-6; D is undetermined. Trimming left V 4 bases short and J 7 bases short, with 5 bases between. Germline CDR1 is ENHRY and CDR2 is SYGVKD. CDR3 size: 12 residues. CDR3 nucleotide sequence: TGTGCCATCAGTGGGCAGAATTCACCCCTCCACTTT. Translated, it gives CAISGQNSPLHF.

This clone was seen a single time. The gene calls are TRBV11-2 and TRBJ2-7; weak D call: TRBD1 (6 bases). This CDR3 is 15 amino acids long. Trimming left V 1 base short and J 2 bases short, with 12 bases between. Germline lookup yields CDR1 SGHAT and CDR2 FQNNGV. CDR3: CASSLAQGSAYEQYF. DNA of the CDR3: TGTGCCAGCAGCTTAGCACAGGGTTCAGCCTACGAGCAGTACTTC.

The V gene is TRBV11-2, the J gene TRBJ2-6; a weak D match, TRBD1 (6 bases). The CDR3 covers 19 residues. V shed 3 bases and J shed 0 bases, with 18 bases lying between them. Germline CDR1 reads SGHAT; CDR2 reads FQNNGV. CDR3: CASSFGGLTGTSGANVLTF. In DNA, the CDR3 is TGTGCCAGCAGCTTCGGTGGTCTGACAGGAACCTCTGGGGCCAACGTCCTGACTTTC. Based on the CDR3 plus reference TRBV11-2 and TRBJ2-6, the full variable domain is EAGVAQSPRYKIIEKRQSVAFWCNPISGHATLYWYQQILGQGPKLLIQFQNNGVVDDSQLPKDRFSAERLKGVDSTLKIQPAKLEDSAVYLCASSFGGLTGTSGANVLTFGAGSRLTVL.

This chain joins TRBV27 and TRBJ2-3, with 7 positions matching TRBD1. The CDR3 loop spans 15 amino acids. Germline V gives CDR1 MNHEY, CDR2 SMNVEV (reference sequence). V trimming: 5 bases; J trimming: 2 bases; junction bases outside the gene matches: 7. CDR3 coding DNA: TGTGCCAGCAGTCGGACACAGGGGCTCACAGATACGCAGTATTTT. Translated: CASSRTQGLTDTQYF.

V and J are TRBV11-3 and TRBJ2-6; the match to TRBD2 covers 8 bases. This CDR3 is 15 amino acids long. V shed 5 bases, J shed 2 bases, and the junction held 2 bases outside the gene matches. CDR1 is SGHNT, CDR2 YENEEA, per germline. The CDR3 nucleotides are TGTGCCAGCAGCCCGGGGGGGGCTGGGGCCAACGTCCTGACTTTC. Protein: CASSPGGAGANVLTF. The full variable domain, with the rest looked up from reference TRBV11-3 and TRBJ2-6, is EAGVVQSPRYKIIEKKQPVAFWCNPISGHNTLYWYLQNLGQGPELLIRYENEEAVDDSQLPKDRFSAERLKGVDSTLKIQPAELGDSAVYLCASSPGGAGANVLTFGAGSRLTVL.

This clone was picked up a small number of times. The genes are TRBV10-3 and TRBJ2-2, with 8 bases aligning to TRBD2. Germline values: CDR1 ENHRY, CDR2 SYGVKD. Unmatched junction bases numbered 7, after V lost 3 bases and J lost 7 bases. This CDR3 is built from 15 residues. The CDR3 sequence: CAISDPGRAGGELFF. In DNA form, the CDR3 reads TGTGCCATCAGTGACCCCGGGAGGGCCGGCGGGGAGCTGTTTTTT.

V usage is TRBV6-5 and J usage is TRBJ2-1; the D gene is possibly TRBD1 (6 bases). CDR1 and CDR2 from the germline V gene are MNHEY and SVGAGI. V lost 5 bases to trimming and J lost 9 bases, with 14 bases between them. The CDR3 sequence is 13 residues long. For the CDR3, the DNA is TGTGCCAGCAGTAGGGACATCCTCGGTGAGCAGTTCTTC. Its translation: CASSRDILGEQFF.

This clone was detected only once. An end of the junction differs from the germline gene, which may be a read error. Other DNA variants within this sample encode the same CDR3. The chain joins TRBV27 to TRBJ2-7, with D perhaps matching TRBD1 (7 bases). The CDR3 sequence is 17 residues long. Looked up from germline, CDR1 is MNHEY and CDR2 is SMNVEV (reference sequence). The CDR3 loop is CASSSIPTGTEGNEQYF. The CDR3, as DNA: TGTGCCAGCAGTTCTATACCGACAGGGACGGAGGGGAACGAGCAATACTTC.